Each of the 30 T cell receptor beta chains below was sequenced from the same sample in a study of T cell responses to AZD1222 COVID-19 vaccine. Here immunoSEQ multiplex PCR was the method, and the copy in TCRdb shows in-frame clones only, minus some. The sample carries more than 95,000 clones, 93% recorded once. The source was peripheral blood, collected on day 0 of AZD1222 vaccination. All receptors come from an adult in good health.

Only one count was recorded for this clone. CDR3 residues: CASSRQQGVKNIQYF. Written as DNA, the CDR3 is TGCGCCAGCAGCCGACAACAGGGAGTCAAAAACATTCAGTACTTC. The chain joins TRBV4-1 to TRBJ2-4; TRBD1 might be the D (6 bases). The V end lost 4 bases, the J end lost 3 bases, and 13 bases lay between the germline ends. The CDR3 runs to 15 residues. CDR1 MGHRA and CDR2 YSYEKL come from the germline V gene.

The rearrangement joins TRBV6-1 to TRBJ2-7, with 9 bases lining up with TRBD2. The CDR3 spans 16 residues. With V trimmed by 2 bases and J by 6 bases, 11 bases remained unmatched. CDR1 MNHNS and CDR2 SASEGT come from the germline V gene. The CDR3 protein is CASSELAGSDLGEQYF. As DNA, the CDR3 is TGTGCCAGCAGTGAACTAGCGGGATCCGATCTGGGCGAGCAGTACTTC.

CDR3 bases: TGTGCCAGCAGCTTGAGTCGGCAGGCGGAAGCTTTCTTT. This translates into CASSLSRQAEAFF. The gene calls are TRBV5-5 and TRBJ1-1; D uncertain. Trimming pared 1 base from V and 8 bases from J, leaving 12 bases between. This CDR3 is 13 amino acids long. Germline V lookup: CDR1 SGHKS, CDR2 YYEKEE (reference sequence).

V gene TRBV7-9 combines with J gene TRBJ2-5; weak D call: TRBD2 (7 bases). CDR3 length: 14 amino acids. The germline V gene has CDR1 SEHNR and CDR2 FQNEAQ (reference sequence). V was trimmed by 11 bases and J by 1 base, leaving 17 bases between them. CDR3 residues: CAGGEGGSQETQYF. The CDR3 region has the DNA TGTGCCGGAGGGGAGGGGGGCAGCCAAGAGACCCAGTACTTC.

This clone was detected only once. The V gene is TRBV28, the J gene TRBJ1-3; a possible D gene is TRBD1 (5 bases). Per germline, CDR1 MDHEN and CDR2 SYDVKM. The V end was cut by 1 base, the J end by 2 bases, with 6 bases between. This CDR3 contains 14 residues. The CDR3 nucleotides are TGTGCCAGCAGTTTATCCAGGGCTGGAAACACCATATATTTT. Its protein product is CASSLSRAGNTIYF.

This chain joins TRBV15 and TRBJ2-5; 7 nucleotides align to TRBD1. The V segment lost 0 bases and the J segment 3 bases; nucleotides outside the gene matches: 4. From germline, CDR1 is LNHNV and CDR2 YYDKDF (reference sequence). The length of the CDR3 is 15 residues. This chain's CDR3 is CATSRETGWEETQYF. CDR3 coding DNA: TGTGCCACCAGCAGAGAGACAGGGTGGGAAGAGACCCAGTACTTC. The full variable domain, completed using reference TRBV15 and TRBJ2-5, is DAMVIQNPRYQVTQFGKPVTLSCSQTLNHNVMYWYQQKSSQAPKLLFHYYDKDFNNEADTPDNFQSRRPNTSFCFLDIRSPGLGDTAMYLCATSRETGWEETQYFGPGTRLLVL.

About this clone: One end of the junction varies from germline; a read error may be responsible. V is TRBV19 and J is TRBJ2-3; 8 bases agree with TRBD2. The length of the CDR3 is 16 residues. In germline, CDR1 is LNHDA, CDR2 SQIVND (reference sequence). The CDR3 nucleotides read TGTGTCAGTAGTAGCTCGGCGGGAGGTATTACAGATACGCAGTATTTT. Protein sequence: CVSSSSAGGITDTQYF. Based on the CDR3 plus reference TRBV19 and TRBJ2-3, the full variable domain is DGGITQSPKYLFRKEGQNVTLSCEQNLNHDAMYWYRQDPGQGLRLIYYSQIVNDFQKGDIAEGYSVSREKKESFPLTVTSAQKNPTAFYLCVSSSSAGGITDTQYFGPGTRLTVL.

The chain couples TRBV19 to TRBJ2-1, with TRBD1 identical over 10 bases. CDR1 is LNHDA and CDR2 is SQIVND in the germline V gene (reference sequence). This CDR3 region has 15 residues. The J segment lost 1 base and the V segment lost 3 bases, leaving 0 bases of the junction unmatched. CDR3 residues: CASSMGQGSYNEQFF. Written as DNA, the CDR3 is TGTGCCAGTAGTATGGGACAGGGGTCCTACAATGAGCAGTTCTTC.

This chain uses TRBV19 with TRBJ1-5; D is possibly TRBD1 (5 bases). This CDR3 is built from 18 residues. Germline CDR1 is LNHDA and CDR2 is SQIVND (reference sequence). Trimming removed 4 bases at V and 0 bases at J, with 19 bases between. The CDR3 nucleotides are TGTGCCAGTAGTAAGGGACGGCCTACGTTGTATAGCAATCAGCCCCAGCATTTT. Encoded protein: CASSKGRPTLYSNQPQHF.

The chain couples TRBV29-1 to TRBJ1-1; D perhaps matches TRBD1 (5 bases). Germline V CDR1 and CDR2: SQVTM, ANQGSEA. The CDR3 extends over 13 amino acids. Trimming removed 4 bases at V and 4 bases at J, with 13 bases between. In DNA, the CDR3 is TGCAGCGTTGCCCAGGGACCCGGCACTGAAGCTTTCTTT. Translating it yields CSVAQGPGTEAFF.

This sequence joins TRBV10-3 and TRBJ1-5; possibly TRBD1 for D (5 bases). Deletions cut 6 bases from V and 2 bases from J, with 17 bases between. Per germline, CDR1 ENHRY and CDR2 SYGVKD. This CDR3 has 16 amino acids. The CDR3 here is CAISPVGVGGNQPQHF. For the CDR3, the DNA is TGTGCCATCAGCCCAGTGGGAGTAGGGGGCAATCAGCCCCAGCATTTT.

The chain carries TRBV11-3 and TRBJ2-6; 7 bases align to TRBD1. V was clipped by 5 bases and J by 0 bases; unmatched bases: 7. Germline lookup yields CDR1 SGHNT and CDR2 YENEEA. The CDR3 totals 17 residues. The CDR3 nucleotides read TGTGCCAGCAGCACTAGACAGGGAAGCTCTGGGGCCAACGTCCTGACTTTC. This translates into CASSTRQGSSGANVLTF.

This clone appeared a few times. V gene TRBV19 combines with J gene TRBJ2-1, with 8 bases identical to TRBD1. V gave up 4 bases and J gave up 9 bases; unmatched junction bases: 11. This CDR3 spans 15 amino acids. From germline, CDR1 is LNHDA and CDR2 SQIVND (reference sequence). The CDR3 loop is CASSTALRGRAEQFF. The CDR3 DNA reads TGTGCCAGTAGTACCGCCCTCAGGGGGCGCGCTGAGCAGTTCTTC.

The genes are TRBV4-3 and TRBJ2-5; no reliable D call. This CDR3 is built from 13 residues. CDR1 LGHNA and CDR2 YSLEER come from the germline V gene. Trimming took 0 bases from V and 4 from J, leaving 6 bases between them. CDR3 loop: CASSQDLLETQYF. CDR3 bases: TGCGCCAGCAGCCAAGATCTACTAGAGACCCAGTACTTC.

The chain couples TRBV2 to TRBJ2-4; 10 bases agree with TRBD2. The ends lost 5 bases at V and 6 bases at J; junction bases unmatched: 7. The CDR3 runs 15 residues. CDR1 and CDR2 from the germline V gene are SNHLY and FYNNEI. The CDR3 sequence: CASSQELAGSNIQYF. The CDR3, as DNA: TGTGCCAGCAGTCAGGAACTAGCGGGATCAAACATTCAGTACTTC. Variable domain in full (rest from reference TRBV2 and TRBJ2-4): EPEVTQTPSHQVTQMGQEVILRCVPISNHLYFYWYRQILGQKVEFLVSFYNNEISEKSEIFDDQFSVERPDGSNFTLKIRSTKLEDSAMYFCASSQELAGSNIQYFGAGTRLSVL.

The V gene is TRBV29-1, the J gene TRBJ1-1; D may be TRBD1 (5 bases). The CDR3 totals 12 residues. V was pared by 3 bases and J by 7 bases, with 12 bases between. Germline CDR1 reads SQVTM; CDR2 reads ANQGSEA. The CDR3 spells CSVEPGWREAFF. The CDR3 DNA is TGCAGCGTTGAGCCAGGGTGGCGTGAAGCTTTCTTT.

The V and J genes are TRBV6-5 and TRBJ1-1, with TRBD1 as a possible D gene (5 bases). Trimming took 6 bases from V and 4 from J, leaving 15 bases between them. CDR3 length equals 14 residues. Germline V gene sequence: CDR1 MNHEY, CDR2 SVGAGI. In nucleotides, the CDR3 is TGTGCCAGCAGCGGGGGACTGGAGTTCACTGAAGCTTTCTTT. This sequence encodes CASSGGLEFTEAFF.

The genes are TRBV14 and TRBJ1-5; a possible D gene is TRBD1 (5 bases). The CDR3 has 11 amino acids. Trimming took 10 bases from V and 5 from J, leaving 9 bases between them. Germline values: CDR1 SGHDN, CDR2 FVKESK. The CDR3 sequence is CATRGDQPQHF. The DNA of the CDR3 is TGTGCCACCCGGGGGGATCAGCCCCAGCATTTT.

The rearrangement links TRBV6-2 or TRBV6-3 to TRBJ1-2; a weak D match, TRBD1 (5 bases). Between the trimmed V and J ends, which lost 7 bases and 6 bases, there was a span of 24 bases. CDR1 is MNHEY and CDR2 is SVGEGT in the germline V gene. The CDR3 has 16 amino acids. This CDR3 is CASNPRGGDVPDGYTF. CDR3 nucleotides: TGTGCCAGCAACCCTAGAGGAGGGGATGTGCCCGATGGCTACACCTTC.

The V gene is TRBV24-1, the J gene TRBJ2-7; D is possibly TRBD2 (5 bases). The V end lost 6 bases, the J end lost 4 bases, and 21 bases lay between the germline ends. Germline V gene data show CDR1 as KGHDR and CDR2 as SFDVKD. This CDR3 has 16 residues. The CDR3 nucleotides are TGTGCCACCAGTAAAGAGGATAGACTACACGGGTACGAGCAGTACTTC. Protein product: CATSKEDRLHGYEQYF.

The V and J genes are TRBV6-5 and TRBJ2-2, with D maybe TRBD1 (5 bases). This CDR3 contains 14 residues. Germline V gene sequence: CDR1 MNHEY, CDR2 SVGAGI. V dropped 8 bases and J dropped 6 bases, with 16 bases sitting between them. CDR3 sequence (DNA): TGTGCCAGCCAGGGTACGAAGCTCCCCGGGGAGCTGTTTTTT. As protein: CASQGTKLPGELFF.

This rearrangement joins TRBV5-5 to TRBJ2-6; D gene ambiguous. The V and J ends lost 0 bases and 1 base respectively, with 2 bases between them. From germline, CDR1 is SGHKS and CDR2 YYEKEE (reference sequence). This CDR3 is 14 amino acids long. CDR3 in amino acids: CASSLGSGANVLTF. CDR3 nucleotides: TGTGCCAGCAGCTTGGGATCTGGGGCCAACGTCCTGACTTTC.

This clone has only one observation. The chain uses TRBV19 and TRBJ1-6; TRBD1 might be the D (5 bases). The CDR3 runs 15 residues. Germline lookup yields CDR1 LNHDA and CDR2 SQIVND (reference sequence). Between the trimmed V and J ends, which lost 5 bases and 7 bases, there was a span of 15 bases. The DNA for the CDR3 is TGTGCCAGTAGTGCCTCTGGGACGGGGAATTCACCCCTCCACTTT. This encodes CASSASGTGNSPLHF.

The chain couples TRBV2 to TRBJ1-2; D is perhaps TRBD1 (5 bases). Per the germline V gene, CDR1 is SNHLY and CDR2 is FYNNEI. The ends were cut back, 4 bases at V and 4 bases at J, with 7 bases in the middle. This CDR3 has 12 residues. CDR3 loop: CASSGGGYGYTF. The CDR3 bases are TGTGCCAGCAGTGGGGGGGGCTATGGCTACACCTTC.

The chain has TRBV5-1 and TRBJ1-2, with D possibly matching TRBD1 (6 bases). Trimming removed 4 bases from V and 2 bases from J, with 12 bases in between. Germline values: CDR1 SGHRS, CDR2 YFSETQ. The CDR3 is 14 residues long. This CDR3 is CASSPRTENYGYTF. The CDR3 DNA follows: TGCGCCAGCAGCCCCCGGACAGAGAACTATGGCTACACCTTC.

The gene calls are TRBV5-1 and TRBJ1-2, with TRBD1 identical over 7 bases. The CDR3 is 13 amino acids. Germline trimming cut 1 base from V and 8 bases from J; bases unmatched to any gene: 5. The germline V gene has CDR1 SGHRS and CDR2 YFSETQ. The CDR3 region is CASSLLGGDGYTF. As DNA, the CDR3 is TGCGCCAGCAGCTTGCTAGGGGGCGACGGCTACACCTTC.

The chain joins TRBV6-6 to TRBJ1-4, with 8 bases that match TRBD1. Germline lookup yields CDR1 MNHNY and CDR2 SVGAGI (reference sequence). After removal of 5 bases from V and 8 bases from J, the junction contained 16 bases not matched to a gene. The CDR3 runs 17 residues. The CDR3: CASSRGPGGLFTEKLFF. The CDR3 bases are TGTGCCAGCAGTCGAGGGCCAGGGGGCCTTTTCACGGAAAAACTGTTTTTT.

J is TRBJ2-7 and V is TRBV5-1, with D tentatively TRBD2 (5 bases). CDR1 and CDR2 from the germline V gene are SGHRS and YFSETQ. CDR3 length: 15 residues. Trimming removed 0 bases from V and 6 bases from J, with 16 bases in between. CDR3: CASSLVLAIGGEQYF. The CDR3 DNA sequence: TGCGCCAGCAGCTTGGTCTTGGCCATTGGAGGCGAGCAGTACTTC.

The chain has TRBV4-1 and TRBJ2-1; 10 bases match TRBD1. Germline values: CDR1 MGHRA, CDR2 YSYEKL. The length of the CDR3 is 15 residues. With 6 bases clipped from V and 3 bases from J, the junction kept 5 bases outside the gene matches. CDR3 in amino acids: CASRVGTGDYNEQFF. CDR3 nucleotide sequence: TGCGCCAGCAGGGTAGGGACAGGGGACTACAATGAGCAGTTCTTC.

This CDR3 is CASRGDTAQSYTF. Written as DNA, the CDR3 is TGCGCCAGCAGGGGGGACACCGCTCAGAGCTACACCTTC. The gene calls are TRBV5-1 and TRBJ1-2, with TRBD1 as a possible D gene (6 bases). Germline V gene data show CDR1 as SGHRS and CDR2 as YFSETQ. Trimming removed 5 bases at V and 9 bases at J, with 17 bases between. The CDR3 runs 13 residues.